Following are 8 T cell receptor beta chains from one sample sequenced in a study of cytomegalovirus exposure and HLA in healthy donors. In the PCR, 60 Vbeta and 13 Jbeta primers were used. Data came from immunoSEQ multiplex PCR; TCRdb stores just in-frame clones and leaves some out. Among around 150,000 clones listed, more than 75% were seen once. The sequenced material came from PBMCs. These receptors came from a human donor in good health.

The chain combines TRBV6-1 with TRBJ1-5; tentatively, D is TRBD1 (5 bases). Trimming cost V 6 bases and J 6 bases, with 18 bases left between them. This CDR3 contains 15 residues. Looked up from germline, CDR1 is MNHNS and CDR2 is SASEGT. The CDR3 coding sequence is TGTGCCAGCAGCGTGGGACGGAGGGGCGTTCAGCCCCAGCATTTT. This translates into CASSVGRRGVQPQHF.

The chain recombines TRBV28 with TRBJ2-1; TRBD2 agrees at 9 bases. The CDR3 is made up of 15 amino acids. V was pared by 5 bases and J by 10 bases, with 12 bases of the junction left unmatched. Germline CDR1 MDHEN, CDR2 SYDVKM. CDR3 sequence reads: CASSHVWREGDEQFF. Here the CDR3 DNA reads TGTGCCAGCAGTCATGTGTGGCGGGAGGGCGACGAGCAGTTCTTC.

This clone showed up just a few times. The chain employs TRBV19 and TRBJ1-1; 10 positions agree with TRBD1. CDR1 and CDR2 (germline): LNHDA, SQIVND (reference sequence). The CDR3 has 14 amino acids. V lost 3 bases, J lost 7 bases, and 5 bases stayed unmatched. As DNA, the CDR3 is TGTGCCAGTAGTATGGGACAGGGGAACGGTGAAGCTTTCTTT. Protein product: CASSMGQGNGEAFF. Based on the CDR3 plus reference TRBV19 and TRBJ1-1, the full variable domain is DGGITQSPKYLFRKEGQNVTLSCEQNLNHDAMYWYRQDPGQGLRLIYYSQIVNDFQKGDIAEGYSVSREKKESFPLTVTSAQKNPTAFYLCASSMGQGNGEAFFGQGTRLTVV.

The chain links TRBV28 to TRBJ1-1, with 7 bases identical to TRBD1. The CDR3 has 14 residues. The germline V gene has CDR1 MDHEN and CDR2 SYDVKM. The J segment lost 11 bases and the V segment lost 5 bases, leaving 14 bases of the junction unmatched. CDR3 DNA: TGTGCCAGCAGTCCCCCCCAAACAGGGGCGTTGGCTTTCTTT. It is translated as CASSPPQTGALAFF.

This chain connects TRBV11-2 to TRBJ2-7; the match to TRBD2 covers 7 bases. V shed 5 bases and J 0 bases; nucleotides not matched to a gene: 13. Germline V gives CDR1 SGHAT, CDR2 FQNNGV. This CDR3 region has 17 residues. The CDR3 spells CASSLRGVLGNSYEQYF. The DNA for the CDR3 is TGTGCCAGCAGCCTCCGGGGGGTCTTAGGTAACTCCTACGAGCAGTACTTC.

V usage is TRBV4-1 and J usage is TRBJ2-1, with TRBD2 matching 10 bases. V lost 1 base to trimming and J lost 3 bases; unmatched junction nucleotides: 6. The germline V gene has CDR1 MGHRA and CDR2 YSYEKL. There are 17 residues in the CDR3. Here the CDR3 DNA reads TGCGCCAGCAGCCAAGGCCTAGCGGGAGAGGGCTACAATGAGCAGTTCTTC. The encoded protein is CASSQGLAGEGYNEQFF.

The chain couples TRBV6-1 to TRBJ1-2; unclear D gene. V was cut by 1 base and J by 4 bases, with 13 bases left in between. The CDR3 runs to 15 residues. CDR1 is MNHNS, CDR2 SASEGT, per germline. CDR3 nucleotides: TGTGCCAGCAGTGAAGGGGCTACGTTGAGCTATGGCTACACCTTC. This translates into CASSEGATLSYGYTF.

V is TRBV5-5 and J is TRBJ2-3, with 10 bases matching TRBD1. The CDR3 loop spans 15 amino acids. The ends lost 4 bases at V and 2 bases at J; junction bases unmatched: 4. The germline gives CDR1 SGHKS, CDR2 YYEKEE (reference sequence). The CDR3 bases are TGTGCCAGCAGCGGCGGGACAGGGGACACAGATACGCAGTATTTT. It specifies CASSGGTGDTDTQYF.